Each of the 25 T cell receptor beta chains below was sequenced from the same sample in a study of early T cells in non-severe SARS-CoV-2 infection. TCRdb redid the calling of the 5' RACE reads with MiXCR, one entry per CDR3 protein. The table lists tens of thousands of distinct CDR3 sequences, about 14% of them singletons. The sequencing sample was made of whole blood. All receptors derive from an adult who was a healthcare worker with PCR-confirmed SARS-CoV-2 infection or an uninfected control (not recorded which).

This rearrangement joins TRBV11-2 to TRBJ2-7; no clear D. CDR1 is SGHAT and CDR2 is FQNNGV in the germline V gene. Trimming shortened V by 3 bases and J by 3 bases, and 9 bases separated the two germline ends. This CDR3 has 13 amino acids. The CDR3 bases are TGTGCCAGCAGCTTCGGGTCTTACTACGAGCAGTACTTC. This codes for CASSFGSYYEQYF.

The chain joins TRBV11-2 to TRBJ2-7, with unresolved D. Germline V CDR1 and CDR2: SGHAT, FQNNGV. V lost 4 bases and J lost 5, with 12 bases in between. The CDR3 covers 13 residues. CDR3 DNA sequence: TGTGCCAGCAGCTCCTGGACGAAGGACGAGCAGTACTTC. Translated, it gives CASSSWTKDEQYF.

DNA of the CDR3: TGCAGTGGACTAGCGGGAGGGCCCGTAGATACGCAGTATTTT. Translation: CSGLAGGPVDTQYF. The V and J genes are TRBV20-1 and TRBJ2-3; TRBD2 agrees at 14 bases. V lost 7 bases, J lost 5 bases, and 5 bases stayed unmatched. The germline V gene has CDR1 DFQATT and CDR2 SNEGSKA (reference sequence). The CDR3 runs to 14 residues.

The J gene is TRBJ2-2, the V gene TRBV7-3; 8 nucleotides match TRBD2. CDR3 size: 18 residues. The V gene end was trimmed by 0 bases and the J gene end by 2 bases; junction bases not matched to a gene: 8. Germline assignment: CDR1 SGHTA and CDR2 FQGTGA. The CDR3 DNA sequence: TGTGCCAGCAGCTTAACAGCTAGCGGGCGGAGAAACACCGGGGAGCTGTTTTTT. It codes for CASSLTASGRRNTGELFF.

This clonotype was detected a few times. The chain has TRBV7-8 and TRBJ1-5; 9 bases agree with TRBD1. Germline-derived CDR1 and CDR2 are SGHVS and FQNEAQ. The CDR3 has 15 residues. The J segment lost 3 bases and the V segment lost 5 bases, leaving 5 bases of the junction unmatched. The CDR3, as DNA: TGTGCCAGCAGCGGAGGACAGGGGAACAATCAGCCCCAGCATTTT. It encodes CASSGGQGNNQPQHF.

This clonotype was found many times. This chain joins TRBV12-3 or TRBV12-4 and TRBJ2-1; TRBD2 aligns across 13 bases. The length of the CDR3 is 14 residues. After removal of 6 bases from V and 10 bases from J, the junction contained 6 bases not matched to a gene. CDR3 nucleotides: TGTGCCAGCAGAGGACTAGCGGGAGCTGGCGAGCAGTTCTTC. Translated: CASRGLAGAGEQFF.

The chain has TRBV6-1 and TRBJ1-1; D gene unclear. Between the trimmed V and J ends, which lost 4 bases and 2 bases, there was a span of 8 bases. CDR1 is MNHNS and CDR2 is SASEGT in the germline V gene. CDR3 length: 13 residues. Here the CDR3 reads CASSAVGNTEAFF. DNA of the CDR3: TGTGCCAGCAGTGCGGTGGGAAACACTGAAGCTTTCTTT.

V gene TRBV20-1 combines with J gene TRBJ2-7, with 8 nucleotides matching TRBD2. CDR3 length: 15 amino acids. From germline, CDR1 is DFQATT and CDR2 SNEGSKA (reference sequence). V shed 6 bases and J 3 bases; nucleotides not matched to a gene: 13. The CDR3 here is CSAPRERGRRYEQYF. The CDR3 nucleotides read TGCAGTGCGCCGCGCGAGCGGGGGCGACGCTACGAGCAGTACTTC.

This clonotype occurred many times. An end of the junction differs from the germline gene, which may be a read error. The chain couples TRBV7-7 to TRBJ2-5; tentatively, D is TRBD2 (6 bases). This CDR3 has 14 residues. The germline CDR1 and CDR2 sequences are SSHAT and FNYEAQ (reference sequence). The CDR3 protein is CASSRAGGVETQYF. The CDR3 DNA reads as TGTGCTAGCAGCCGCGCCGGAGGGGTCGAGACCCAGTACTTC.

Only a few counts were recorded for this clonotype. V is TRBV7-3 and J is TRBJ2-1; D possibly corresponds to TRBD1 (7 bases). Trimming removed 0 bases at V and 1 base at J, with 10 bases between. The CDR3 spans 16 residues. Germline V lookup: CDR1 SGHTA, CDR2 FQGTGA. CDR3 amino acids: CASSLTPGGSYNEQFF. The CDR3 DNA is TGTGCCAGCAGCTTAACCCCAGGGGGGTCCTACAATGAGCAGTTCTTC.

This chain uses TRBV6-5 with TRBJ1-1, with D possibly matching TRBD1 (6 bases). Trimming left V 2 bases short and J 5 bases short, with 15 bases between. Germline V gives CDR1 MNHEY, CDR2 SVGAGI. The CDR3 length is 15 residues. The CDR3 here is CASSYATRGQTEAFF. The CDR3 DNA follows: TGTGCCAGCAGTTACGCAACCAGGGGACAAACTGAAGCTTTCTTT.

This clonotype was seen only a few times. The V and J genes are TRBV20-1 and TRBJ1-5; D might be TRBD1 (6 bases). The germline V gene has CDR1 DFQATT and CDR2 SNEGSKA (reference sequence). This CDR3 is built from 13 residues. Trimming removed 6 bases from V and 4 bases from J, with 13 bases in between. The CDR3 nucleotides read TGCAGTGCCTCCATCAGGGGAAATCAGCCCCAGCATTTT. Translating it yields CSASIRGNQPQHF.

V is TRBV5-4 and J is TRBJ2-1; 7 bases line up with TRBD2. The germline V gene has CDR1 SGHNT and CDR2 YYREEE (reference sequence). The CDR3 consists of 15 residues. Germline trimming cut 1 base from V and 4 bases from J; bases unmatched to any gene: 5. CDR3 nucleotides: TGTGCCAGCAGCTTGCTAGCGGATTTTTACAATGAGCAGTTCTTC. Translation: CASSLLADFYNEQFF.

The chain links TRBV29-1 to TRBJ1-1, with 10 bases identical to TRBD1. The CDR3 loop spans 13 amino acids. From germline, CDR1 is SQVTM and CDR2 ANQGSEA. The V gene end was trimmed by 6 bases and the J gene end by 5 bases; junction bases not matched to a gene: 6. The CDR3 is CSVAGTGETEAFF. As DNA, the CDR3 is TGCAGCGTAGCCGGGACAGGGGAAACTGAAGCTTTCTTT.

This chain uses TRBV12-3 or TRBV12-4 with TRBJ2-3, with TRBD2 identical over 13 bases. V gave up 6 bases and J gave up 1 base; unmatched junction bases: 7. The CDR3 consists of 17 residues. The CDR3 here is CASSPGLAGAGTDTQYF. The CDR3 region has the DNA TGTGCCAGCAGCCCCGGACTAGCGGGAGCAGGCACAGATACGCAGTATTTT.

This clonotype was seen at least ten times. At one boundary the junction diverges from the germline segment, which might be a read error. The chain links TRBV5-4 to TRBJ1-2, with TRBD1 as a possible D gene (5 bases). CDR3 length: 11 residues. The V gene's germline CDR1 is SGHNT and CDR2 YYREEE (reference sequence). CDR3 sequence: CYAGPSYGYTF. The CDR3 nucleotides are TGCTATGCAGGGCCCAGCTATGGCTACACCTTC. The entire variable domain, with the rest obtained from reference TRBV5-4 and TRBJ1-2, is as follows: ETGVTQSPTHLIKTRGQQVTLRCSSQSGHNTVSWYQQALGQGPQFIFQYYREEENGRGNFPPRFSGLQFPNYSSELNVNALELDDSALYLCYAGPSYGYTFGSGTRLTVV.

This clonotype was observed a few times. The J gene is TRBJ2-3, the V gene TRBV7-2, with a possible D match to TRBD2 (5 bases). Trimming pared 3 bases from V and 1 base from J, leaving 17 bases between. The CDR3 is 17 residues long. CDR1 and CDR2 from the germline V gene are SGHTA and FQGNSA. CDR3 bases: TGTGCCAGCAGCTTTACCGGCTGGCGGGTCCGCACAGATACGCAGTATTTT. It specifies CASSFTGWRVRTDTQYF.

The gene calls are TRBV5-1 and TRBJ2-1; TRBD2 aligns across 10 bases. Losses at the gene ends were 0 bases for V and 4 bases for J; bases not matched to a gene: 7. The CDR3 length is 17 residues. Germline loops: CDR1 SGHRS, CDR2 YFSETQ. The CDR3 nucleotides read TGCGCCAGCAGCTTGGGACTAGCGGGTGGGTTTTACAATGAGCAGTTCTTC. Protein sequence: CASSLGLAGGFYNEQFF.

This clonotype was seen only a few times. The chain has TRBV11-1 and TRBJ2-3; TRBD1 matches 7 bases. CDR3 size: 15 residues. Germline V gene lookup returns CDR1 SGHAT and CDR2 FQDESV (reference sequence). Germline trimming cut 5 bases from V and 5 bases from J; bases unmatched to any gene: 10. The CDR3 protein is CASSGRGTVQDTQYF. In DNA form, the CDR3 reads TGTGCCAGCAGCGGCCGAGGGACAGTACAAGATACGCAGTATTTT.

This clonotype appeared many times. The chain couples TRBV29-1 to TRBJ2-5, with 7 bases lining up with TRBD1. Losses at the gene ends were 3 bases for V and 0 bases for J; bases not matched to a gene: 10. This CDR3 comprises 16 residues. From germline, CDR1 is SQVTM and CDR2 ANQGSEA. The CDR3 DNA follows: TGCAGCGTTGAGGGCGTCCGAGGACAGGACCAAGAGACCCAGTACTTC. Its protein product is CSVEGVRGQDQETQYF.

The chain couples TRBV29-1 to TRBJ1-4; D gene ambiguous. V was shortened by 4 bases and J by 9 bases, with 9 bases between the two germline ends. The CDR3 has 11 amino acids. Germline V lookup: CDR1 SQVTM, CDR2 ANQGSEA. The CDR3 sequence: CSVVTGKKLFF. For the CDR3, the DNA is TGCAGCGTTGTAACCGGGAAAAAACTGTTTTTT.

This clonotype was seen at least ten times. The chain couples TRBV20-1 to TRBJ1-5; unclear D gene. CDR1 and CDR2 (germline): DFQATT, SNEGSKA (reference sequence). The CDR3 is 14 amino acids. Trimming left V 2 bases short and J 3 bases short, with 11 bases between. The CDR3 sequence: CSARYGPPNQPQHF. The CDR3 nucleotides are TGCAGTGCTAGATACGGGCCACCCAATCAGCCCCAGCATTTT.

This clonotype was counted only a few times. This chain links TRBV6-2 or TRBV6-3 with TRBJ2-7; 8 positions agree with TRBD1. The germline V gene has CDR1 MNHEY and CDR2 SVGEGT. The length of the CDR3 is 16 residues. Losses at the gene ends were 0 bases for V and 5 bases for J; bases not matched to a gene: 9. The CDR3 loop is CASSYSSTGGWNEQYF. CDR3 in DNA: TGTGCCAGCAGTTACTCGTCTACAGGGGGATGGAACGAGCAGTACTTC.

The J gene is TRBJ1-4, the V gene TRBV6-1; tentatively, D is TRBD1 (6 bases). CDR3 length: 17 amino acids. CDR1 and CDR2 from the germline V gene are MNHNS and SASEGT. Trimming removed 7 bases from V and 3 bases from J, with 21 bases in between. In DNA, the CDR3 is TGTGCCAGCAACCCGAACTGGGGGGGCGCTGCTAATGAAAAACTGTTTTTT. It specifies CASNPNWGGAANEKLFF.

This clonotype has a count of ten or more. This chain uses TRBV5-4 with TRBJ1-5; D is uncertain. Trimming took 0 bases from V and 3 from J, leaving 4 bases between them. Germline V gene sequence: CDR1 SGHNT, CDR2 YYREEE (reference sequence). CDR3 length: 13 residues. CDR3: CASSLALNQPQHF. In DNA, the CDR3 is TGTGCCAGCAGCTTGGCCCTCAATCAGCCCCAGCATTTT.